This T cell receptor (beta chain) was found in a study of OX40 agonist ivuxolimab in advanced cancers. Study summary: Ivuxolimab, an antibody acting as an agonist of OX40 (CD134), was used to treat patients.

To note about this clone: No antigen is known for it.

Points from the study as a whole: Expanded clones were, on average, more numerous among CD8+ T cells than CD4+.

The germline gives CDR1 SNHLY, CDR2 FYNNEI. The CDR3 runs 15 residues. Unmatched junction bases numbered 9, after V lost 2 bases and J lost 6 bases. Sampling times: baseline, cycle 4 day 1, cycle 7 day 1. Only in-frame clones appear in the TCRdb table, and some are missing; sequencing was by immunoSEQ multiplex PCR. The repertoire holds approximately 77,000 clones, with under 90% as singletons. Here the sequenced sample was CD4+ or CD8+ T cells sorted from blood, taken in a trial of the OX40 agonist ivuxolimab. V is TRBV2 and J is TRBJ2-7, with 8 nucleotides matching TRBD2. This clonotype originated in an adult with an advanced solid tumor such as melanoma, head and neck, liver or kidney cancer. CDR3 in amino acids: CASSEIGDSGVEQYF. Here the CDR3 DNA reads TGTGCCAGCAGTGAAATCGGGGATAGCGGGGTCGAGCAGTACTTC. Drawing the rest from reference TRBV2 and TRBJ2-7, the complete variable domain is EPEVTQTPSHQVTQMGQEVILRCVPISNHLYFYWYRQILGQKVEFLVSFYNNEISEKSEIFDDQFSVERPDGSNFTLKIRSTKLEDSAMYFCASSEIGDSGVEQYFGPGTRLTVT.